The 23 T cell receptor beta chains reported below all come from one sample, sequenced in a study of cytomegalovirus exposure and HLA in healthy donors. Profiling relied on immunoSEQ multiplex PCR, and the TCRdb table lists in-frame clones only, not all of them. The sample yields 260,000 or so clones, 90% seen once. Material: PBMCs. These receptors were collected from a woman aged 25-40 years in good health and CMV-seronegative.

This chain uses TRBV7-2 with TRBJ1-5; D may be TRBD1 (5 bases). The germline V gene has CDR1 SGHTA and CDR2 FQGNSA. Trimming took off 5 bases at V and 1 base at J, with 15 bases between the two ends. This CDR3 contains 16 residues. The CDR3 bases are TGTGCCAGCAGCCGATCAGGGACGGGGAGCAATCAGCCCCAGCATTTT. It is translated as CASSRSGTGSNQPQHF.

The CDR3 reads CASSTFQAENTEAFF. As DNA, the CDR3 is TGTGCCAGTAGTACCTTCCAGGCTGAGAACACTGAAGCTTTCTTT. This chain connects TRBV19 to TRBJ1-1; D call uncertain. Trimming took off 4 bases at V and 1 base at J, with 13 bases between the two ends. This CDR3 comprises 15 residues. Germline CDR1 and CDR2: LNHDA and SQIVND (reference sequence).

CDR3: CSVGSTSSLPEQFF. The CDR3 region has the DNA TGCAGCGTAGGGTCTACTAGCTCACTCCCTGAGCAGTTCTTC. The V and J genes are TRBV29-1 and TRBJ2-1; the D gene is possibly TRBD2 (6 bases). This CDR3 comprises 14 residues. CDR1 and CDR2 (germline): SQVTM, ANQGSEA. The V end was cut by 6 bases, the J end by 9 bases, with 21 bases between.

The V gene is TRBV9, the J gene TRBJ2-7; no firm D call. V lost 0 bases to trimming and J lost 3 bases, with 4 bases between them. The CDR3 runs 12 residues. In germline, CDR1 is SGDLS, CDR2 YYNGEE. CDR3 residues: CASSVDGYEQYF. CDR3 in DNA: TGTGCCAGCAGCGTAGACGGCTACGAGCAGTACTTC.

V usage is TRBV4-1 and J usage is TRBJ2-2, with 16 positions matching TRBD2. V shed 7 bases, J shed 7 bases, and the junction held 6 bases outside the gene matches. CDR1 is MGHRA and CDR2 is YSYEKL in the germline V gene. There are 16 residues in the CDR3. This chain's CDR3 is CASMGLAGGPNGELFF. In DNA, the CDR3 is TGCGCCAGCATGGGACTAGCGGGAGGGCCGAACGGGGAGCTGTTTTTT.

This chain uses TRBV7-2 with TRBJ1-1, with a weak D call TRBD1 (6 bases). The germline V gene encodes CDR1 SGHTA and CDR2 FQGNSA. Trimming cost V 6 bases and J 4 bases, with 18 bases left between them. This CDR3 region has 15 residues. In nucleotides, the CDR3 is TGTGCCAGCAGTAAAACAGGGTTGCTGCCCACTGAAGCTTTCTTT. Translated: CASSKTGLLPTEAFF.

The rearrangement joins TRBV5-1 to TRBJ2-3; D is ambiguous. Trimming took off 0 bases at V and 4 bases at J, with 6 bases between the two ends. Germline V gene sequence: CDR1 SGHRS, CDR2 YFSETQ. The length of the CDR3 is 13 residues. The chain's CDR3 is CASSLVRSDTQYF. CDR3 coding DNA: TGCGCCAGCAGCTTGGTACGTTCAGATACGCAGTATTTT.

The genes are TRBV11-3 and TRBJ2-7; D is undetermined. The CDR3 spans 12 residues. Trimming removed 5 bases from V and 4 bases from J, with 9 bases in between. Germline CDR1 SGHNT, CDR2 YENEEA. This CDR3 is CASSADPYEQYF. CDR3 nucleotide sequence: TGTGCCAGCAGCGCCGACCCTTACGAGCAGTACTTC.

The rearrangement joins TRBV28 to TRBJ2-7; no clear D gene. Germline V gene data show CDR1 as MDHEN and CDR2 as SYDVKM. Trimming stripped 6 bases from V and 3 bases from J, with 9 bases between. CDR3 length equals 12 residues. CDR3 protein: CASSGRNYEQYF. The DNA of the CDR3 is TGTGCCAGCAGCGGGCGAAACTACGAGCAGTACTTC. Drawing the rest from reference TRBV28 and TRBJ2-7, the complete variable domain is DVKVTQSSRYLVKRTGEKVFLECVQDMDHENMFWYRQDPGLGLRLIYFSYDVKMKEKGDIPEGYSVSREKKERFSLILESASTNQTSMYLCASSGRNYEQYFGPGTRLTVT.

The CDR3 loop is CASSFGRDRILLGGGNQPQHF. The CDR3 region has the DNA TGTGCCAGCAGCTTTGGTCGGGACAGAATTTTGTTAGGGGGTGGCAATCAGCCCCAGCATTTT. The rearrangement joins TRBV7-6 to TRBJ1-5; 7 bases line up with TRBD1. The junction had 22 bases not matched to a gene; V was cut back by 3 bases and J by 2 bases. The germline V gene encodes CDR1 SGHVS and CDR2 FNYEAQ. The CDR3 sequence is 21 residues long.

V gene TRBV28 combines with J gene TRBJ2-7, with D hard to call. V shed 7 bases and J shed 2 bases, with 6 bases lying between them. Germline V gene data show CDR1 as MDHEN and CDR2 as SYDVKM. The CDR3 runs to 11 residues. This CDR3 is CASTKAYEQYF. DNA of the CDR3: TGTGCCAGCACAAAGGCCTACGAGCAGTACTTC.

The chain carries TRBV11-2 and TRBJ2-5, with 8 bases fitting TRBD2. Germline V gene lookup returns CDR1 SGHAT and CDR2 FQNNGV. This CDR3 comprises 15 residues. The ends lost 1 base at V and 2 bases at J; junction bases unmatched: 3. The chain's CDR3 is CASSLVASGQETQYF. The CDR3 DNA reads TGTGCCAGCAGCTTAGTAGCTAGCGGGCAAGAGACCCAGTACTTC.

This clone was found once. J is TRBJ2-7 and V is TRBV4-1; 10 positions agree with TRBD1. The V segment lost 1 base and the J segment 3 bases; nucleotides outside the gene matches: 9. This CDR3 region has 17 residues. CDR1 and CDR2 from the germline V gene are MGHRA and YSYEKL. DNA of the CDR3: TGCGCCAGCAGCCAAGGCGGTGTGGGACAGGGGATCTACGAGCAGTACTTC. It encodes CASSQGGVGQGIYEQYF.

The chain recombines TRBV29-1 with TRBJ2-5, with TRBD2 as a possible D gene (5 bases). CDR1 is SQVTM, CDR2 ANQGSEA, per germline. The V gene lost 6 bases and the J gene lost 2 bases, with 16 bases spanning the gap. The CDR3 is 14 amino acids. The CDR3 loop reads CSVDGLFWQETQYF. CDR3 nucleotide sequence: TGCAGCGTGGACGGACTGTTTTGGCAAGAGACCCAGTACTTC.

This clone was found once. The chain's CDR3 is CASSQASIGTREQYF. The CDR3, as DNA: TGTGCCAGCAGCCAAGCTTCCATTGGGACCCGCGAGCAGTACTTC. The chain joins TRBV14 to TRBJ2-7, with D possibly called TRBD1 or TRBD2 (5 bases each). The CDR3 has 15 amino acids. Germline V gene lookup returns CDR1 SGHDN and CDR2 FVKESK. V lost 1 base and J 6 bases, leaving 16 bases between the germline ends. The full variable domain, with the rest looked up from reference TRBV14 and TRBJ2-7, is EAGVTQFPSHSVIEKGQTVTLRCDPISGHDNLYWYRRVMGKEIKFLLHFVKESKQDESGMPNNRFLAERTGGTYSTLKVQPAELEDSGVYFCASSQASIGTREQYFGPGTRLTVT.

The chain recombines TRBV7-9 with TRBJ2-7, with D possibly being TRBD1 (5 bases). The CDR3 has 13 residues. V was shortened by 6 bases and J by 6 bases, with 15 bases between the two germline ends. Germline CDR1 is SEHNR and CDR2 is FQNEAQ (reference sequence). CDR3 amino acids: CASSAFREGEQYF. The CDR3 nucleotides read TGTGCCAGCAGTGCGTTCAGGGAAGGCGAGCAGTACTTC.

The V and J genes are TRBV5-1 and TRBJ2-3; 8 bases match TRBD1. CDR3 length: 14 residues. Losses at the gene ends were 1 base for V and 6 bases for J; bases not matched to a gene: 4. Germline V lookup: CDR1 SGHRS, CDR2 YFSETQ. The CDR3 DNA follows: TGCGCCAGCAGCTTGACAGGGGGAGTGGATACGCAGTATTTT. It encodes CASSLTGGVDTQYF.

V is TRBV28 and J is TRBJ1-4; D gene uncertain. CDR1 and CDR2 from the germline V gene are MDHEN and SYDVKM. V was cut by 3 bases and J by 0 bases, with 8 bases left in between. The CDR3 runs 15 residues. The chain's CDR3 is CASSFSSATNEKLFF. Here the CDR3 DNA reads TGTGCCAGCAGTTTCAGTTCGGCAACTAATGAAAAACTGTTTTTT.

This clone was seen many times. The genes are TRBV5-1 and TRBJ2-5; D call uncertain. Germline CDR1 SGHRS, CDR2 YFSETQ. Deletions cut 0 bases from V and 3 bases from J, with 0 bases between. The CDR3 length is 11 residues. The CDR3 nucleotides read TGCGCCAGCAGCTTGGAAGAGACCCAGTACTTC. As protein: CASSLEETQYF.

The V gene is TRBV6-5, the J gene TRBJ1-4; TRBD1 matches at 9 bases. CDR1 MNHEY and CDR2 SVGAGI come from the germline V gene. Germline trimming cut 2 bases from V and 5 bases from J; bases unmatched to any gene: 3. The CDR3 spans 15 residues. DNA for the CDR3: TGTGCCAGCAGTTACGGGACAGGGCGGAATGAAAAACTGTTTTTT. This sequence encodes CASSYGTGRNEKLFF.

The count of this clone is one. The CDR3 spells CASSYVQGGETQYF. The CDR3 nucleotides are TGTGCCAGCAGTTACGTTCAGGGGGGCGAGACCCAGTACTTC. This rearrangement joins TRBV6-6 to TRBJ2-5; weak D call: TRBD1 (7 bases). Germline CDR1 is MNHNY and CDR2 is SVGAGI (reference sequence). V was pared by 2 bases and J by 5 bases, with 12 bases between. The CDR3 extends over 14 amino acids.

A word on this clone: The same CDR3 also results from other DNA sequences found in this sample. V usage is TRBV27 and J usage is TRBJ2-1; TRBD2 agrees at 7 bases. The CDR3 length is 15 residues. J gave up 0 bases and V 3 bases, and 2 bases lay outside the gene matches. Germline V gene sequence: CDR1 MNHEY, CDR2 SMNVEV (reference sequence). CDR3 DNA: TGTGCCAGCAGTTTTGGCGGGAGCTCCTACAATGAGCAGTTCTTC. Translation gives CASSFGGSSYNEQFF.

This chain links TRBV19 with TRBJ1-1; unclear D gene. This CDR3 comprises 13 residues. The germline V and J ends were trimmed by 0 bases and 0 bases, with 2 bases remaining between them. The germline V gene has CDR1 LNHDA and CDR2 SQIVND (reference sequence). As DNA, the CDR3 is TGTGCCAGTAGTATAGATTTGAACACTGAAGCTTTCTTT. It encodes CASSIDLNTEAFF.